Each of the 16 T cell receptor beta chains below was sequenced from the same sample in a study of T cell repertoires in cytomegalovirus infection. Via MiXCR, TCRdb re-called the reads, giving one row per CDR3 protein. The profile shows approximately 500,000 distinct CDR3 sequences, 11% of them singletons. What was sequenced was PBMCs. These receptors were collected from a human donor in good health (CMV status not recorded). Some clones in this sample may be carry-over from other donors' samples.

This sequence joins TRBV5-6 and TRBJ1-4, with D tentatively TRBD1 (6 bases). CDR3 length: 14 residues. Looked up from germline, CDR1 is SGHDT and CDR2 is YYEEEE. V was clipped by 4 bases and J by 8 bases, with 15 bases between them. The CDR3 is CASSGTGIAEKLFF. CDR3 DNA sequence: TGTGCCAGCAGCGGTACAGGGATAGCGGAAAAACTGTTTTTT.

V gene TRBV2 combines with J gene TRBJ1-6, with 9 nucleotides matching TRBD1. V gave up 5 bases and J gave up 7 bases; unmatched junction bases: 9. CDR3 length: 16 residues. The germline V gene has CDR1 SNHLY and CDR2 FYNNEI. This CDR3 reads CASSYLQGAENSPLHF. In nucleotides, the CDR3 is TGTGCCAGCAGTTACTTACAGGGGGCTGAGAATTCACCCCTCCACTTT.

The sample holds many counts of this clonotype. The chain combines TRBV11-1 with TRBJ2-5; D may be TRBD2 (6 bases). Per germline, CDR1 SGHAT and CDR2 FQDESV (reference sequence). Trimming pared 5 bases from V and 5 bases from J, leaving 15 bases between. This CDR3 contains 14 residues. CDR3: CASSAGWRGETQYF. The CDR3 DNA sequence: TGTGCCAGCAGCGCCGGATGGAGGGGTGAGACCCAGTACTTC. The full variable domain, in which reference TRBV11-1 and TRBJ2-5 provide the parts outside the CDR3, is EAEVAQSPRYKITEKSQAVAFWCDPISGHATLYWYRQILGQGPELLVQFQDESVVDDSQLPKDRFSAERLKGVDSTLKIQPAELGDSAMYLCASSAGWRGETQYFGPGTRLLVL.

This clonotype was observed at least ten times. This chain joins TRBV29-1 and TRBJ1-5, with TRBD1 matching 7 bases. V trimming: 4 bases; J trimming: 2 bases; junction bases outside the gene matches: 5. The CDR3 extends over 14 amino acids. In germline, CDR1 is SQVTM, CDR2 ANQGSEA. The DNA of the CDR3 is TGCAGCGTTGGTGACAGGGACCGCAATCAGCCCCAGCATTTT. Its protein product is CSVGDRDRNQPQHF.

At least ten counts were recorded for this clonotype. This rearrangement joins TRBV7-9 to TRBJ2-1; TRBD2 matches 9 bases. Germline V gene lookup returns CDR1 SEHNR and CDR2 FQNEAQ (reference sequence). Germline trimming cut 5 bases from V and 5 bases from J; bases unmatched to any gene: 7. CDR3 length: 15 amino acids. The CDR3 DNA follows: TGTGCCAGCAGCCCATTCGAGCGGGGGGACAATGAGCAGTTCTTC. Its translation: CASSPFERGDNEQFF.

This clonotype was observed at least ten times. V usage is TRBV11-2 and J usage is TRBJ2-7; 7 bases agree with TRBD1. The CDR3 is 14 amino acids. Germline V CDR1 and CDR2: SGHAT, FQNNGV. J was trimmed by 2 bases and V by 3 bases; bases with no gene match: 4. The CDR3 region has the DNA TGTGCCAGCAGCTTCGGGACAGACCCCTACGAGCAGTACTTC. Translation: CASSFGTDPYEQYF. Supplemented by reference TRBV11-2 and TRBJ2-7, the full variable domain reads EAGVAQSPRYKIIEKRQSVAFWCNPISGHATLYWYQQILGQGPKLLIQFQNNGVVDDSQLPKDRFSAERLKGVDSTLKIQPAKLEDSAVYLCASSFGTDPYEQYFGPGTRLTVT.

This clonotype was observed at least ten times. The chain employs TRBV11-2 and TRBJ2-7; TRBD2 is a possible D gene (6 bases). The CDR3 totals 17 residues. Germline V gene data show CDR1 as SGHAT and CDR2 as FQNNGV. The ends were cut back, 0 bases at V and 3 bases at J, with 18 bases in the middle. The CDR3 DNA follows: TGTGCCAGCAGCTTAGATAGGAGTAGGACGGGAGTCTACGAGCAGTACTTC. This encodes CASSLDRSRTGVYEQYF.

This clonotype was seen a handful of times. The V call is TRBV11-2, the J call TRBJ1-3; weak D call: TRBD1 (6 bases). V was clipped by 5 bases and J by 1 base, with 9 bases between them. Germline assignment: CDR1 SGHAT and CDR2 FQNNGV. The CDR3 consists of 14 residues. This CDR3 is CASSTQGSGNTIYF. For the CDR3, the DNA is TGTGCCAGCAGCACGCAGGGGTCTGGAAACACCATATATTTT. Based on the CDR3 plus reference TRBV11-2 and TRBJ1-3, the full variable domain is EAGVAQSPRYKIIEKRQSVAFWCNPISGHATLYWYQQILGQGPKLLIQFQNNGVVDDSQLPKDRFSAERLKGVDSTLKIQPAKLEDSAVYLCASSTQGSGNTIYFGEGSWLTVV.

This clonotype was observed at least ten times. V usage is TRBV7-9 and J usage is TRBJ2-1; unclear D gene. This CDR3 region has 14 residues. With 3 bases removed from V and 6 bases from J, the gap between germline ends came to 12 bases. CDR1 SEHNR and CDR2 FQNEAQ come from the germline V gene (reference sequence). CDR3 protein: CASSFWQEINEQFF. For the CDR3, the DNA is TGTGCCAGCAGCTTTTGGCAGGAGATCAATGAGCAGTTCTTC.

This clonotype was counted at least ten times. The chain combines TRBV12-3 or TRBV12-4 with TRBJ2-1; D is possibly TRBD2 (6 bases). CDR3 length equals 13 residues. Trimming stripped 11 bases from V and 0 bases from J, with 11 bases between. The CDR3, as DNA: TGTGCCCAAGGAGGGAGCTCCTACAATGAGCAGTTCTTC. This codes for CAQGGSSYNEQFF.

At least ten counts were recorded for this clonotype. A read error may account for a junction end that differs from germline. The rearrangement uses TRBV7-7 and TRBJ2-5, with D tentatively TRBD2 (6 bases). The CDR3 runs to 15 residues. Germline V CDR1 and CDR2: SSHAT, FNYEAQ (reference sequence). This CDR3 is CASSSGGSVQETQYF. The CDR3 nucleotides are TGTGCTAGCAGCTCTGGGGGGAGCGTACAAGAGACCCAGTACTTC.

This clonotype was counted many times. The chain joins TRBV6-1 to TRBJ1-1; D perhaps matches TRBD1 (5 bases). Germline CDR1 reads MNHNS; CDR2 reads SASEGT. Trimming stripped 5 bases from V and 1 base from J, with 14 bases between. The CDR3 runs to 15 residues. CDR3 loop: CASSSPLGTNTEAFF. In nucleotides, the CDR3 is TGTGCCAGCAGTTCGCCATTGGGGACGAACACTGAAGCTTTCTTT.

The sample holds many counts of this clonotype. The chain couples TRBV20-1 to TRBJ2-5, with a weak D call TRBD2 (5 bases). The CDR3 contains 16 residues. Germline V gene sequence: CDR1 DFQATT, CDR2 SNEGSKA (reference sequence). CDR3 nucleotides: TGCAGCGCCCCTCCCTTGAGCGGTCGGGCGACAGAGACCCAGTACTTC. Its protein is CSAPPLSGRATETQYF.

The chain carries TRBV29-1 and TRBJ2-1, with D hard to call. The germline gives CDR1 SQVTM, CDR2 ANQGSEA. Trimming took off 5 bases at V and 6 bases at J, with 14 bases between the two ends. This CDR3 contains 13 residues. The chain's CDR3 is CSVRRRPGNEQFF. The CDR3 DNA follows: TGCAGCGTTAGAAGAAGGCCCGGCAATGAGCAGTTCTTC.

V gene TRBV14 combines with J gene TRBJ2-3; 11 bases fit TRBD1. Trimming at V came to 4 bases and at J to 5 bases, leaving 5 bases not matched to a gene. In germline, CDR1 is SGHDN, CDR2 FVKESK. The CDR3 consists of 15 residues. The CDR3 DNA reads as TGTGCCAGCAGCCTTCAAGGGACAGGGGGAGATACGCAGTATTTT. It translates to CASSLQGTGGDTQYF.

This clonotype has more than one count but fewer than ten. The chain combines TRBV9 with TRBJ2-3, with 11 bases lining up with TRBD2. V lost 0 bases, J lost 6 bases, and 6 bases stayed unmatched. The germline gives CDR1 SGDLS, CDR2 YYNGEE. This CDR3 comprises 16 residues. The CDR3 is CASSVETSGDWDTQYF. The CDR3 nucleotides read TGTGCCAGCAGCGTAGAGACTAGCGGGGATTGGGATACGCAGTATTTT.